A single sample gave rise to the 31 T cell receptor beta chains below, sequenced in a study of OX40 agonist ivuxolimab in advanced cancers. Libraries were prepared by immunoSEQ multiplex PCR; TCRdb keeps only in-frame clonotypes and omits some of them. The sample holds approximately 38,000 clones; 92% are singletons and the top ten take approximately 9.6%. The source was CD4+ or CD8+ T cells sorted from blood, collected in a trial of the OX40 agonist ivuxolimab. Receptor source: an adult with an advanced solid tumor such as melanoma, head and neck, liver or kidney cancer.

V is TRBV5-1 and J is TRBJ2-5; D unclear. This CDR3 has 17 residues. V was clipped by 1 base and J by 0 bases, with 16 bases between them. CDR1 SGHRS and CDR2 YFSETQ come from the germline V gene. The CDR3 DNA follows: TGCGCCAGCAGCTTGCAAGGGCCAAGAGAATACCAAGAGACCCAGTACTTC. It translates to CASSLQGPREYQETQYF.

Concerning this clone itself: The junction and the germline gene differ at one end; a read error may be behind it. This chain uses TRBV18 with TRBJ2-1; TRBD2 agrees at 11 bases. This CDR3 region has 15 residues. Germline-derived CDR1 and CDR2 are KGHSH and LQKENI. CDR3 nucleotide sequence: TGTGCCAACTCACACACTAGCGGGGGAGGAAATGAGCAGTTCTTC. Its translation is CANSHTSGGGNEQFF.

In this sample, this clone is medium-sized. This chain links TRBV9 with TRBJ2-1, with 12 bases matching TRBD2. Germline V gene sequence: CDR1 SGDLS, CDR2 YYNGEE. This CDR3 has 14 amino acids. Unmatched junction bases numbered 3, after V lost 7 bases and J lost 4 bases. This CDR3 is CASGLAGIYNEQFF. The CDR3 bases are TGTGCCAGCGGACTAGCGGGAATATACAATGAGCAGTTCTTC.

This chain connects TRBV28 to TRBJ2-1; no clear D. The V end lost 7 bases, the J end lost 2 bases, and 12 bases lay between the germline ends. Per germline, CDR1 MDHEN and CDR2 SYDVKM. The CDR3 is made up of 14 amino acids. The CDR3 protein is CASMGQEAYNEQFF. DNA for the CDR3: TGTGCCAGCATGGGCCAGGAAGCCTACAATGAGCAGTTCTTC.

This chain links TRBV7-6 with TRBJ1-3; 7 nucleotides agree with TRBD1. The CDR3 spans 18 residues. CDR1 is SGHVS, CDR2 FNYEAQ, per germline. Trimming removed 3 bases from V and 1 base from J; junction bases left unmatched: 12. In DNA form, the CDR3 reads TGTGCCAGCAGCTTGGACCGGGACAGCTTATTATCTGGAAACACCATATATTTT. This encodes CASSLDRDSLLSGNTIYF.

This clone was detected only a few times. This chain joins TRBV14 and TRBJ1-1; 7 nucleotides agree with TRBD1. V shed 4 bases, J shed 4 bases, and the junction held 6 bases outside the gene matches. The CDR3 consists of 14 residues. The V gene's germline CDR1 is SGHDN and CDR2 FVKESK. In nucleotides, the CDR3 is TGTGCCAGCAGCCTCAGCAGGGGGGGCACTGAAGCTTTCTTT. This translates into CASSLSRGGTEAFF.

CDR3: CASSPAGDGKTQYF. DNA of the CDR3: TGTGCCAGCAGCCCTGCGGGAGACGGAAAGACCCAGTACTTC. V gene TRBV13 combines with J gene TRBJ2-5; 7 bases match TRBD2. Germline lookup yields CDR1 PRHDT and CDR2 FYEKMQ (reference sequence). The CDR3 contains 14 residues. V was clipped by 5 bases and J by 6 bases; unmatched bases: 9. Combining the CDR3 with reference TRBV13 and TRBJ2-5 gives the whole variable domain AAGVIQSPRHLIKEKRETATLKCYPIPRHDTVYWYQQGPGQDPQFLISFYEKMQSDKGSIPDRFSAQQFSDYHSELNMSSLELGDSALYFCASSPAGDGKTQYFGPGTRLLVL.

The genes are TRBV9 and TRBJ2-1; TRBD2 agrees at 12 bases. CDR1 SGDLS and CDR2 YYNGEE come from the germline V gene. The junction had 11 bases not matched to a gene; V was cut back by 4 bases and J by 9 bases. The CDR3 extends over 16 amino acids. The CDR3 DNA reads TGTGCCAGCAGCTCTTACTCGACTAGCGGGAGTCTTGAGCAGTTCTTC. Amino acids: CASSSYSTSGSLEQFF. The complete variable domain, with remaining parts taken from reference TRBV9 and TRBJ2-1, reads DSGVTQTPKHLITATGQRVTLRCSPRSGDLSVYWYQQSLDQGLQFLIQYYNGEERAKGNILERFSAQQFPDLHSELNLSSLELGDSALYFCASSSYSTSGSLEQFFGPGTRLTVL.

The chain joins TRBV6-1 to TRBJ1-5; no definite D call. Per germline, CDR1 MNHNS and CDR2 SASEGT. The CDR3 consists of 15 residues. V lost 6 bases and J lost 4, with 16 bases in between. The DNA for the CDR3 is TGTGCCAGCAGAACGGCCCCGGGAGGGAATCAGCCCCAGCATTTT. This gives the protein CASRTAPGGNQPQHF.

The chain combines TRBV4-3 with TRBJ1-3; no clear D gene. The CDR3 is 18 residues long. V was cut by 4 bases and J by 2 bases, with 21 bases left in between. Germline values: CDR1 LGHNA, CDR2 YSLEER. The CDR3 coding sequence is TGCGCCAGCAGCCCTACTTTGTCCGGGTTGAGGACTGGAAACACCATATATTTT. It is translated as CASSPTLSGLRTGNTIYF.

Only one count was recorded for this clone. The V and J genes are TRBV25-1 and TRBJ2-5; D is tentatively TRBD1 or TRBD2 (5 bases each). From germline, CDR1 is MGHDK and CDR2 SYGVNS. The V end was cut by 7 bases, the J end by 5 bases, with 14 bases between. The CDR3 totals 13 residues. The CDR3 DNA sequence: TGTGCCAGCATTCCCGAGGGGATGGAGACCCAGTACTTC. Protein product: CASIPEGMETQYF.

J is TRBJ2-3 and V is TRBV5-1; 8 positions match TRBD2. Looked up from germline, CDR1 is SGHRS and CDR2 is YFSETQ. CDR3 length equals 17 residues. The ends lost 0 bases at V and 4 bases at J; junction bases unmatched: 10. The chain's CDR3 is CASSLAGAGGTSDTQYF. The CDR3 DNA sequence: TGCGCCAGCAGCTTGGCCGGGGCGGGAGGAACGTCAGATACGCAGTATTTT.

The chain combines TRBV5-6 with TRBJ2-1; 10 nucleotides align to TRBD2. With 0 bases clipped from V and 0 bases from J, the junction kept 3 bases outside the gene matches. The CDR3 sequence is 17 residues long. Looked up from germline, CDR1 is SGHDT and CDR2 is YYEEEE. CDR3 coding DNA: TGTGCCAGCAGCTTGGATAGCGGGAGGCCCTCCTACAATGAGCAGTTCTTC. Its protein product is CASSLDSGRPSYNEQFF.

This clone has only one observation. This rearrangement joins TRBV13 to TRBJ2-2; D unresolved. Germline V gene data show CDR1 as PRHDT and CDR2 as FYEKMQ (reference sequence). Between the trimmed V and J ends, which lost 2 bases and 5 bases, there was a span of 12 bases. This CDR3 spans 15 amino acids. This CDR3 is CASSLIDGWTGELFF. CDR3 bases: TGTGCCAGCAGCTTAATTGATGGTTGGACCGGGGAGCTGTTTTTT.

The V and J genes are TRBV14 and TRBJ1-1, with TRBD1 matching 10 bases. Germline values: CDR1 SGHDN, CDR2 FVKESK. Trimming at V came to 4 bases and at J to 5 bases, leaving 13 bases not matched to a gene. The CDR3 is 17 amino acids. CDR3 coding DNA: TGTGCCAGCAGCCTCCGGGACAGGGGTTTGATATGGACTGAAGCTTTCTTT. Amino acid sequence: CASSLRDRGLIWTEAFF.

There are a few counts of this clone. V gene TRBV7-9 combines with J gene TRBJ1-1; D remains ambiguous. There are 11 residues in the CDR3. The V gene lost 2 bases and the J gene lost 6 bases, with 4 bases spanning the gap. CDR1 is SEHNR, CDR2 FQNEAQ, per germline (reference sequence). DNA for the CDR3: TGTGCCAGCAGCTTAAACGCTGAAGCTTTCTTT. Encoded protein: CASSLNAEAFF.

DNA of the CDR3: TGTGCCAGCAGCCAAGAAGAGGACTGGTACAATGAGCAGTTCTTC. Its translation is CASSQEEDWYNEQFF. The J gene is TRBJ2-1, the V gene TRBV4-2, with a tentative D call TRBD2 (5 bases). Trimming left V 0 bases short and J 4 bases short, with 10 bases between. The CDR3 extends over 15 amino acids. Per germline, CDR1 LGHNA and CDR2 YNFKEQ.

J is TRBJ2-7 and V is TRBV5-6, with 12 bases aligning to TRBD2. The CDR3 has 15 amino acids. The germline V gene has CDR1 SGHDT and CDR2 YYEEEE. The ends lost 1 base at V and 6 bases at J; junction bases unmatched: 5. Here the CDR3 reads CASSLRLAGEIEQYF. For the CDR3, the DNA is TGTGCCAGCAGCTTGAGACTAGCGGGAGAGATCGAGCAGTACTTC. Filled out from reference TRBV5-6 and TRBJ2-7, the complete variable domain reads DAGVTQSPTHLIKTRGQQVTLRCSPKSGHDTVSWYQQALGQGPQFIFQYYEEEERQRGNFPDRFSGHQFPNYSSELNVNALLLGDSALYLCASSLRLAGEIEQYFGPGTRLTVT.

The chain is built from TRBV28 and TRBJ2-1; perhaps TRBD1 as D (7 bases). V was trimmed by 6 bases and J by 8 bases, leaving 20 bases between them. CDR1 and CDR2 from the germline V gene are MDHEN and SYDVKM. The CDR3 extends over 15 amino acids. The CDR3 loop reads CASSPTSRGGYEQFF. In DNA, the CDR3 is TGTGCCAGCAGCCCAACTAGCAGAGGGGGCTATGAGCAGTTCTTC.

V usage is TRBV2 and J usage is TRBJ2-7; 7 nucleotides match TRBD2. CDR3 length: 16 residues. The ends lost 2 bases at V and 6 bases at J; junction bases unmatched: 13. Germline loops: CDR1 SNHLY, CDR2 FYNNEI. Written as DNA, the CDR3 is TGTGCCAGCAGTGAAAGGAGGGAGGGCCTTCTGACCGAGCAGTACGTC. Translation: CASSERREGLLTEQYV.

The chain carries TRBV5-6 and TRBJ2-1; D remains ambiguous. CDR1 and CDR2 (germline): SGHDT, YYEEEE. V was shortened by 5 bases and J by 12 bases, with 12 bases between the two germline ends. The CDR3 is made up of 11 amino acids. The CDR3 DNA follows: TGTGCCAGCAGTTCGGCCCTTGGGCAGTTCTTC. Translating it yields CASSSALGQFF.

This rearrangement joins TRBV4-1 to TRBJ1-1; TRBD1 is a possible D gene (6 bases). CDR3 size: 15 residues. In germline, CDR1 is MGHRA, CDR2 YSYEKL. The ends were cut back, 4 bases at V and 6 bases at J, with 18 bases in the middle. In nucleotides, the CDR3 is TGCGCCAGCAGCCCGTGGGGCCAGGGGTCCCCTGAAGCTTTCTTT. Its protein product is CASSPWGQGSPEAFF.

The rearrangement uses TRBV6-1 and TRBJ2-7; D possibly corresponds to TRBD2 (6 bases). V was cut by 7 bases and J by 6 bases, with 13 bases left in between. Germline CDR1 reads MNHNS; CDR2 reads SASEGT. The CDR3 covers 12 residues. CDR3 region: CASMFGGGEQYF. The CDR3 DNA sequence: TGTGCCAGCATGTTCGGGGGAGGCGAGCAGTACTTC.

In nucleotides, the CDR3 is TGTGCCAGCAGCGCCTGGGGACCCTACGAGCAGTACGTC. Protein: CASSAWGPYEQYV. This chain connects TRBV5-5 to TRBJ2-7; D may match TRBD1 or TRBD2 (5 bases each). This CDR3 comprises 13 residues. CDR1 and CDR2 from the germline V gene are SGHKS and YYEKEE (reference sequence). V shed 4 bases and J shed 2 bases, with 10 bases lying between them.

V usage is TRBV14 and J usage is TRBJ2-7; unclear D gene. CDR1 and CDR2 from the germline V gene are SGHDN and FVKESK. The V and J ends lost 0 bases and 0 bases respectively, with 3 bases between them. This CDR3 is 13 amino acids long. The CDR3 DNA is TGTGCCAGCAGCCAAGAAATCTCCTACGAGCAGTACTTC. Translated: CASSQEISYEQYF.

This chain links TRBV5-3 with TRBJ2-7; 16 bases map to TRBD2. TRBV5-3 is an ORF, with its function uncertain. CDR3 length: 17 amino acids. The trim removed 4 bases at V and 2 bases at J, leaving 6 bases unmatched. In DNA, the CDR3 is TGTGCCAGAAGCACATCCGGGACTAGCGGGAGGGCCTACGAGCAGTACGTC. This gives the protein CARSTSGTSGRAYEQYV.

The rearrangement links TRBV5-6 to TRBJ1-2, with 9 bases aligning to TRBD1. The V gene end was trimmed by 0 bases and the J gene end by 6 bases; junction bases not matched to a gene: 6. The CDR3 sequence is 15 residues long. CDR1 is SGHDT and CDR2 is YYEEEE in the germline V gene. DNA for the CDR3: TGTGCCAGCAGCTTGGCAGGGACAGGGATGGATGGCTACACCTTC. As protein: CASSLAGTGMDGYTF.

The chain recombines TRBV11-2 with TRBJ1-1, with 9 nucleotides matching TRBD1. The V gene end was trimmed by 5 bases and the J gene end by 6 bases; junction bases not matched to a gene: 7. The germline gives CDR1 SGHAT, CDR2 FQNNGV. The CDR3 runs 14 residues. The CDR3 loop reads CASSIGTGLAEAFF. In DNA form, the CDR3 reads TGTGCCAGCAGCATCGGGACAGGGCTTGCTGAAGCTTTCTTT.

The chain employs TRBV28 and TRBJ2-7; 7 bases line up with TRBD1. Germline V gene sequence: CDR1 MDHEN, CDR2 SYDVKM. There are 16 residues in the CDR3. With V trimmed by 5 bases and J by 3 bases, 13 bases remained unmatched. The CDR3: CASSPLRDRVDYEQYF. The CDR3 DNA reads TGTGCCAGCAGTCCCCTCCGAGACAGGGTGGACTACGAGCAGTACTTC.

V usage is TRBV6-5 and J usage is TRBJ2-3; D ambiguous. Germline values: CDR1 MNHEY, CDR2 SVGAGI. Deletions cut 7 bases from V and 5 bases from J, with 10 bases between. The CDR3 is made up of 12 amino acids. CDR3 in amino acids: CASTRQGDTQYF. In nucleotides, the CDR3 is TGTGCCAGCACCCGCCAAGGAGATACGCAGTATTTT.

This chain uses TRBV4-3 with TRBJ1-2; D perhaps matches TRBD1 (6 bases). The CDR3 has 16 amino acids. Germline CDR1 and CDR2: LGHNA and YSLEER. Trimming stripped 3 bases from V and 2 bases from J, with 16 bases between. Here the CDR3 DNA reads TGCGCCAGCAGCCAGGGACCCGGGACAATCAACTATGGCTACACCTTC. It encodes CASSQGPGTINYGYTF.